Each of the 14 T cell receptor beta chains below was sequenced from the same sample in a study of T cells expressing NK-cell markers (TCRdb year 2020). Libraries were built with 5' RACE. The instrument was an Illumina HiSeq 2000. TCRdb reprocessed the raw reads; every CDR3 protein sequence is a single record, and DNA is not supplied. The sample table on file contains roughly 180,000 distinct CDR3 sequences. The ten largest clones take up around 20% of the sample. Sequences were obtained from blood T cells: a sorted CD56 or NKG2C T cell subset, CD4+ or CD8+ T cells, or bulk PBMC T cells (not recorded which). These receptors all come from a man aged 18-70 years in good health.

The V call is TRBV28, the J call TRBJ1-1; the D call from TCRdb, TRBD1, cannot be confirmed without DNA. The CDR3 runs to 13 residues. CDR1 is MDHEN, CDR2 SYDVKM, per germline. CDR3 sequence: CASTLGLRTEAFF.

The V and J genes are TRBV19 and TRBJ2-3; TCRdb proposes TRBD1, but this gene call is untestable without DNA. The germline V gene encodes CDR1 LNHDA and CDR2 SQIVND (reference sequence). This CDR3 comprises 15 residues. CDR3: CASSTETGGADTQYF.

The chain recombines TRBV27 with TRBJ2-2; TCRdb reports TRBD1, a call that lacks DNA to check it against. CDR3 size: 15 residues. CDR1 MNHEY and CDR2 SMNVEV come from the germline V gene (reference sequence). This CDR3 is CASRSDRGPIGELFF.

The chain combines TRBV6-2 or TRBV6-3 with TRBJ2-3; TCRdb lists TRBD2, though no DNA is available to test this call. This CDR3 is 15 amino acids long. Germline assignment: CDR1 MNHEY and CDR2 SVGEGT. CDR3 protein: CASSLRLAGTDTQYF.

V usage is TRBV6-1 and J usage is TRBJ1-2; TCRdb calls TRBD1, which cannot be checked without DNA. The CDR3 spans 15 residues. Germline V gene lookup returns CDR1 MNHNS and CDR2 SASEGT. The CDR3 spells CASSGGTGEDYGYTF.

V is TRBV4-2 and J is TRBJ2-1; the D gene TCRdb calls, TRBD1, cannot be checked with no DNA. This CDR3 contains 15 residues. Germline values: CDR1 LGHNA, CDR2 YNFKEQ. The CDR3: CASSQEGTGYNEQFF.

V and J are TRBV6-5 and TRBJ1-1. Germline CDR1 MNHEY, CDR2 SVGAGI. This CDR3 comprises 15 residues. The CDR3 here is CASSYSTRSNTEAFF.

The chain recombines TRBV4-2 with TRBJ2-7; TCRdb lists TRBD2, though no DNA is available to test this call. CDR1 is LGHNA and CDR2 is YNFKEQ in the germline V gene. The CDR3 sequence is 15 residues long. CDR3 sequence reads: CASSQERLAGDEQYF.

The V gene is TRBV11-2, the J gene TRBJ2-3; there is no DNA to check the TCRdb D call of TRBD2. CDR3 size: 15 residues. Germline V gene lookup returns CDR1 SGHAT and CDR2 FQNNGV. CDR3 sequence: CASSWDYTSTDTQYF.

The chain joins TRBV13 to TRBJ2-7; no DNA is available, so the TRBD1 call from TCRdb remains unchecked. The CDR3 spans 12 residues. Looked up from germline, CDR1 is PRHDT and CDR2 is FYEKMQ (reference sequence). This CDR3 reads CASSITGAEQYF.

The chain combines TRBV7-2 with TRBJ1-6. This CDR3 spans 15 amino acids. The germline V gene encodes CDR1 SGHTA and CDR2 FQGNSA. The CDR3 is CASRASGGGNSPLHF.

The CDR3 protein is CASSYSTANRQFF. The chain combines TRBV6-2 or TRBV6-3 with TRBJ2-1. The CDR3 sequence is 13 residues long. Germline V CDR1 and CDR2: MNHEY, SVGEGT.

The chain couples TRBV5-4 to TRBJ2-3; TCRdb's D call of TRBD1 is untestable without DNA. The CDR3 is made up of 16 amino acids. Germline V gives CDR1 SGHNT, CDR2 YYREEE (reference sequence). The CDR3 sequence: CASSSGPKASTDTQYF.

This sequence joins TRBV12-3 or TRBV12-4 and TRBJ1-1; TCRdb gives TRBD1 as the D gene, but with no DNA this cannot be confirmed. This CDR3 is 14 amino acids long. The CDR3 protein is CASSLARTGTEAFF.